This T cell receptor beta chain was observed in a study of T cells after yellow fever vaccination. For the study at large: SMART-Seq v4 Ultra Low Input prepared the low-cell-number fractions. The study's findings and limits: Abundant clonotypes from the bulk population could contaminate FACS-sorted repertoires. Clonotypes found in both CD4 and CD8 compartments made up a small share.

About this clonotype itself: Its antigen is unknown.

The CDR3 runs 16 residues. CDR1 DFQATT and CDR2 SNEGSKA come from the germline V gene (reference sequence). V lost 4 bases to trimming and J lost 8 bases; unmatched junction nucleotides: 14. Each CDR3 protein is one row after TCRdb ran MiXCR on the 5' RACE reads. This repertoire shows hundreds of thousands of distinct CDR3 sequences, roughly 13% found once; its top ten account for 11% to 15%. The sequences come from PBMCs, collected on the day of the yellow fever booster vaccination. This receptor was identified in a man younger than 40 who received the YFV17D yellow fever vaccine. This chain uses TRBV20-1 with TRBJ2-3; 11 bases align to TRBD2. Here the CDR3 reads CSATDSPSGRSRTQYF. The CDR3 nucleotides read TGCAGTGCTACTGACTCGCCTAGCGGGAGGAGTCGTACGCAGTATTTT.